The clone carrying this T cell receptor beta chain was seen a few times. Antigen: not known. At one end, the junction sequence differs from germline, possibly due to a read error. PCR amplification relied on 60 Vbeta primers (plus 13 Jbeta primers). TCRdb's table, derived via immunoSEQ multiplex PCR, lists solely in-frame clones and lacks some. The sample consists of 80,000 or so clones, just over 75% of them appearing once. The length of the CDR3 is 15 residues. The germline V gene encodes CDR1 SEHNR and CDR2 FQNEAQ (reference sequence). The data were taken from a study of cytomegalovirus exposure and HLA in healthy donors. Points from the study as a whole: A previous analysis found most TCR beta V segments productive roughly 90% or roughly 30% of the time.

Participants comprised healthy donors of bone marrow. The sequencing sample was made of PBMCs. The gene calls are TRBV7-9 and TRBJ2-7, with 8 bases aligning to TRBD1. The source of this sequence is a man aged 45-60 years in good health and CMV-seropositive. The CDR3 reads CSSSRAGRGLDEQYF. For the CDR3, the DNA is TGTTCCAGCAGCAGGGCGGGCAGGGGGCTCGACGAGCAGTACTTC.